This T cell receptor (beta chain) was sequenced for a study of radiation and T cells in renal cell carcinoma. Notes on the study in general: In blood, top tumor clones expanded by 2 weeks, shrinking by 4.

Of note for this clone: The antigen is not known.

Time point defined: blood 4 weeks post-SBRT, at nephrectomy. Regarding treatment: 15 Gy SBRT to primary tumor, nephrectomy 4 weeks later. Nephrectomy followed 15 Gy stereotactic body radiation by 4 weeks. After SBRT, blood was collected at 2 and 4 weeks, plus baseline. Clear cell pathology was present in this patient's renal cell carcinoma. V lost 4 bases, J lost 0 bases, and 15 bases lay in between. CDR1 LNHDA and CDR2 SQIVND come from the germline V gene (reference sequence). This CDR3 spans 16 amino acids. Only in-frame clones appear in the TCRdb table, and some are missing; sequencing was by immunoSEQ multiplex PCR. The table has tens of thousands of clones, approximately 87% seen once; the top ten hold roughly 2.2%.

The specimen was blood, collected from a patient whose treatment included radiotherapy and nephrectomy. This TCR was recovered from a woman aged 60-75 years with renal cell carcinoma. The chain recombines TRBV19 with TRBJ1-2; D perhaps matches TRBD1 (5 bases). CDR3 in DNA: TGTGCCAGTAGTACCCAATTGGGGGGTCCTAACTATGGCTACACCTTC. Translating it yields CASSTQLGGPNYGYTF.